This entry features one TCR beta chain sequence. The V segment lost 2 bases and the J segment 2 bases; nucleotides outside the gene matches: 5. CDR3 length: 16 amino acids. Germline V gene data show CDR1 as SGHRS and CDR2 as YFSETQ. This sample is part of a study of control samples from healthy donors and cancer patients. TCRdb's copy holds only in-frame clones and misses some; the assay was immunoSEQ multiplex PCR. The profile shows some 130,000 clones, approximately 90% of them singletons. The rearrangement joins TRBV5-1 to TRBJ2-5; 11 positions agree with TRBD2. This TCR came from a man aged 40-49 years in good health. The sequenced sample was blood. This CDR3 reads CASSFSASGGQETQYF. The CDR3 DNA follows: TGCGCCAGCAGCTTTTCAGCTAGCGGGGGGCAAGAGACCCAGTACTTC.